This TCR beta chain appears in the sequencing data of a study of CD8+CD57+ T cells in acquired aplastic anemia. TCR beta VDJ and CDR3 profiles were obtained from a genomic DNA template. TCRdb itself ran the reads through MiXCR, one entry per CDR3 protein. The table shows 86,000 or so distinct CDR3 sequences, with about half occurring only once. This clonotype appeared a single time. Germline assignment: CDR1 MGHDK and CDR2 SYGVNS. The length of the CDR3 is 14 residues. Trimming shortened V by 4 bases and J by 6 bases, and 15 bases separated the two germline ends. The chain uses TRBV25-1 and TRBJ1-1, with TRBD1 as a possible D gene (5 bases). The receptor was isolated from a human donor in good health, serving as a control. Sequences were obtained from sorted CD4+, CD8+, or CD8+CD57+ T cells (not recorded which) from PBMCs. CDR3 DNA sequence: TGTGCCAGCAGTGTGTTGCGCGCGGGGGCTGAAGCTTTCTTT. Translated: CASSVLRAGAEAFF.